The 28 T cell receptor beta chains reported below all come from one sample, sequenced in a study of shared clonotypes between healthy human individuals. Produced via immunoSEQ multiplex PCR; TCRdb's table is partial and in-frame only. The repertoire holds over a million clones, 95% to 97% seen once, with over 1% in the top ten. The material sequenced was naive CD4+ T cells sorted from blood. Subset indicated: CD45RA+ positively selected. Every receptor here comes from a man younger than 40 in good health.

The V gene is TRBV6-1, the J gene TRBJ2-7; TRBD1 might be the D (5 bases). This CDR3 contains 15 residues. Per germline, CDR1 MNHNS and CDR2 SASEGT. Trimming removed 6 bases at V and 2 bases at J, with 17 bases between. For the CDR3, the DNA is TGTGCCAGCAGCTCTGCCCGGACAACACCCTACGAGCAGTACTTC. As protein: CASSSARTTPYEQYF.

The chain recombines TRBV13 with TRBJ2-3; TRBD1 might be the D (6 bases). This CDR3 contains 18 residues. Germline V lookup: CDR1 PRHDT, CDR2 FYEKMQ (reference sequence). V was cut by 3 bases and J by 1 base, with 20 bases left in between. The DNA for the CDR3 is TGTGCCAGCAGCTTGTACCGACAGGTAGGGGGAGGCACAGATACGCAGTATTTT. Residues: CASSLYRQVGGGTDTQYF.

V and J are TRBV5-3 and TRBJ2-7; 8 bases fit TRBD1. TRBV5-3 is known as an ORF, though its function is uncertain. The CDR3 totals 15 residues. V shed 5 bases and J 4 bases; nucleotides not matched to a gene: 11. CDR3 loop: CARRRFRQGSYEQYF. The CDR3 nucleotides are TGTGCCAGAAGAAGATTTCGACAGGGGAGTTACGAGCAGTACTTC.

This rearrangement joins TRBV18 to TRBJ1-1; D remains unclear. Germline-derived CDR1 and CDR2 are KGHSH and LQKENI. Trimming stripped 2 bases from V and 4 bases from J, with 8 bases between. The CDR3 sequence is 13 residues long. The DNA for the CDR3 is TGTGCCAGCTCACCAAAGCTGGGCACTGAAGCTTTCTTT. It yields the protein CASSPKLGTEAFF. Looking up the rest from reference TRBV18 and TRBJ1-1 gives the full variable domain: NAGVMQNPRHLVRRRGQEARLRCSPMKGHSHVYWYRQLPEEGLKFMVYLQKENIIDESGMPKERFSAEFPKEGPSILRIQQVVRGDSAAYFCASSPKLGTEAFFGQGTRLTVV.

The rearrangement uses TRBV6-5 and TRBJ2-7, with TRBD2 matching 7 bases. Trimming cost V 6 bases and J 3 bases; bases outside gene matches: 8. The CDR3 totals 14 residues. CDR1 and CDR2 from the germline V gene are MNHEY and SVGAGI. DNA of the CDR3: TGTGCCAGCAGGAAAACGAGCGGGAACTACGAGCAGTACTTC. Amino acids: CASRKTSGNYEQYF.

V usage is TRBV2 and J usage is TRBJ1-2; weak D call: TRBD1 (5 bases). There are 16 residues in the CDR3. CDR1 is SNHLY and CDR2 is FYNNEI in the germline V gene. Deletions cut 7 bases from V and 5 bases from J, with 23 bases between. The CDR3, as DNA: TGTGCCAGCAACCAACGGACGGGACTACAAGGGTATGGCTACACCTTC. Translated, it gives CASNQRTGLQGYGYTF.

The chain couples TRBV5-4 to TRBJ2-1; TRBD2 matches at 10 bases. Trimming at V came to 4 bases and at J to 5 bases, leaving 6 bases not matched to a gene. The germline V gene encodes CDR1 SGHNT and CDR2 YYREEE (reference sequence). CDR3 size: 15 residues. Here the CDR3 DNA reads TGTGCCAGCAGCGCCACTAGCGGGATCCACAATGAGCAGTTCTTC. Residues: CASSATSGIHNEQFF.

V and J are TRBV5-6 and TRBJ2-1; weak D call: TRBD2 (5 bases). The V end was cut by 0 bases, the J end by 12 bases, with 7 bases between. Germline loops: CDR1 SGHDT, CDR2 YYEEEE. CDR3 length equals 11 residues. The CDR3 reads CASSLGGRQFF. The CDR3, as DNA: TGTGCCAGCAGCTTGGGTGGGAGGCAGTTCTTC.

This clone was found a few times. Other DNA sequences from this sample encode an identical CDR3 as well. The chain carries TRBV6-5 and TRBJ2-7, with 9 bases fitting TRBD1. Germline-derived CDR1 and CDR2 are MNHEY and SVGAGI. The CDR3 covers 14 residues. V trimming: 4 bases; J trimming: 1 base; junction bases outside the gene matches: 2. The CDR3 region has the DNA TGTGCCAGCAGTTCGACAGGGGGGTCCTACGAGCAGTACTTC. Residues: CASSSTGGSYEQYF.

V and J are TRBV9 and TRBJ2-5, with 9 nucleotides matching TRBD2. Germline trimming cut 0 bases from V and 7 bases from J; bases unmatched to any gene: 7. The CDR3 covers 15 residues. Looked up from germline, CDR1 is SGDLS and CDR2 is YYNGEE. This chain's CDR3 is CASSVESGRIGTQYF. For the CDR3, the DNA is TGTGCCAGCAGCGTAGAAAGCGGGAGGATCGGGACCCAGTACTTC.

This chain joins TRBV15 and TRBJ1-5, with 8 bases aligning to TRBD1. V gave up 5 bases and J gave up 10 bases; unmatched junction bases: 16. The CDR3 has 16 residues. CDR1 is LNHNV and CDR2 is YYDKDF in the germline V gene (reference sequence). The CDR3 reads CATSGGSRDRYFPQHF. CDR3 DNA: TGTGCCACCAGCGGAGGTTCCCGGGACAGGTATTTTCCCCAGCATTTT.

The chain uses TRBV7-9 and TRBJ2-1; possible D gene TRBD1, 8 bases. This CDR3 has 15 residues. Germline loops: CDR1 SEHNR, CDR2 FQNEAQ (reference sequence). V was cut by 2 bases and J by 4 bases, with 12 bases left in between. CDR3 sequence (DNA): TGTGCCAGCAGCTTAACAGGGGGACTATACAATGAGCAGTTCTTC. It encodes CASSLTGGLYNEQFF.

J is TRBJ2-2 and V is TRBV28; TRBD2 agrees at 12 bases. This CDR3 comprises 16 residues. Germline CDR1 MDHEN, CDR2 SYDVKM. V gave up 6 bases and J gave up 7 bases; unmatched junction bases: 9. This CDR3 is CASRQTSGRKGGELFF. CDR3 nucleotide sequence: TGTGCCAGCAGACAGACTAGCGGGAGAAAAGGCGGGGAGCTGTTTTTT.

The J gene is TRBJ2-1, the V gene TRBV30; the match to TRBD2 covers 14 bases. The ends lost 0 bases at V and 9 bases at J; junction bases unmatched: 13. This CDR3 spans 18 amino acids. From germline, CDR1 is GTSNPN and CDR2 SVGIG (reference sequence). CDR3 sequence (DNA): TGTGCCTGGAGTGTACTTCAGGCCCTCGGACTAGCGGGAGGTGAGCAGTTCTTC. Translating gives CAWSVLQALGLAGGEQFF.

This sequence joins TRBV5-1 and TRBJ1-4; weak D call: TRBD1 (5 bases). Germline assignment: CDR1 SGHRS and CDR2 YFSETQ. Trimming left V 4 bases short and J 3 bases short, with 13 bases between. The CDR3 extends over 15 amino acids. This chain's CDR3 is CASSLGGSSNEKLFF. The CDR3 region has the DNA TGCGCCAGCAGCCTGGGGGGGAGTTCTAATGAAAAACTGTTTTTT. The complete variable domain, with remaining parts taken from reference TRBV5-1 and TRBJ1-4, reads KAGVTQTPRYLIKTRGQQVTLSCSPISGHRSVSWYQQTPGQGLQFLFEYFSETQRNKGNFPGRFSGRQFSNSRSEMNVSTLELGDSALYLCASSLGGSSNEKLFFGSGTQLSVL.

The V and J genes are TRBV14 and TRBJ2-1; D ambiguous. CDR3 length equals 14 residues. V lost 2 bases, J lost 4 bases, and 9 bases lay in between. CDR1 is SGHDN, CDR2 FVKESK, per germline. The CDR3 coding sequence is TGTGCCAGCAGCCAACTTCTTTCTTACAATGAGCAGTTCTTC. This encodes CASSQLLSYNEQFF.

The rearrangement joins TRBV6-4 to TRBJ2-1; 12 nucleotides match TRBD2. CDR3 size: 16 residues. The V segment lost 4 bases and the J segment 3 bases; nucleotides outside the gene matches: 4. The germline V gene has CDR1 MRHNA and CDR2 SNTAGT. Here the CDR3 DNA reads TGTGCCAGCAGTGTCCTAGCGGGAGGGATCTACAATGAGCAGTTCTTC. As protein: CASSVLAGGIYNEQFF.

This clone has only one observation. CDR3 nucleotide sequence: TGCGGCTCTAGCGTCTACAATGAGCAGTTCTTC. The encoded protein is CGSSVYNEQFF. The chain joins TRBV20-1 to TRBJ2-1; maybe TRBD2 (6 bases). The V gene's germline CDR1 is DFQATT and CDR2 SNEGSKA (reference sequence). CDR3 length: 11 amino acids.

This rearrangement joins TRBV11-2 to TRBJ2-2; D gene unclear. The germline V gene encodes CDR1 SGHAT and CDR2 FQNNGV. CDR3 length equals 12 residues. V gave up 4 bases and J gave up 7 bases, with 7 bases separating them. CDR3 sequence (DNA): TGTGCCAGCAGCTATCACGGCGGGGAGCTGTTTTTT. This gives the protein CASSYHGGELFF.

CDR3 region: CASSTRTNNEQFF. The CDR3 coding sequence is TGTGCCAGCAGCACCCGGACAAACAATGAGCAGTTCTTC. The chain employs TRBV11-3 and TRBJ2-1, with TRBD1 as a possible D gene (5 bases). Trimming removed 5 bases from V and 5 bases from J, with 10 bases in between. The CDR3 is made up of 13 amino acids. Germline loops: CDR1 SGHNT, CDR2 YENEEA. The full variable domain, completed using reference TRBV11-3 and TRBJ2-1, is EAGVVQSPRYKIIEKKQPVAFWCNPISGHNTLYWYLQNLGQGPELLIRYENEEAVDDSQLPKDRFSAERLKGVDSTLKIQPAELGDSAVYLCASSTRTNNEQFFGPGTRLTVL.

V gene TRBV11-2 combines with J gene TRBJ1-2; the D is unclear. This CDR3 is 12 amino acids long. Looked up from germline, CDR1 is SGHAT and CDR2 is FQNNGV. Trimming stripped 7 bases from V and 4 bases from J, with 10 bases between. This chain's CDR3 is CASNSPAYGYTF. In DNA form, the CDR3 reads TGTGCCAGCAACTCCCCGGCCTATGGCTACACCTTC.

This clone was picked up one time. This chain joins TRBV28 and TRBJ2-7; 9 bases are shared with TRBD1. Germline CDR1 MDHEN, CDR2 SYDVKM. CDR3 size: 14 residues. With 8 bases clipped from V and 12 bases from J, the junction kept 17 bases outside the gene matches. CDR3 DNA: TGTGCCAGCGCCCTCACGGACAGGGGTTACGGTCGGTACTTC. Translating gives CASALTDRGYGRYF.

The rearrangement joins TRBV5-1 to TRBJ2-5; TRBD1 matches at 9 bases. In germline, CDR1 is SGHRS, CDR2 YFSETQ. The V segment lost 5 bases and the J segment 4 bases; nucleotides outside the gene matches: 9. The CDR3 length is 15 residues. Written as DNA, the CDR3 is TGCGCCAGCAGTTCGGACAGGGGAGTACGAGAGACCCAGTACTTC. This translates into CASSSDRGVRETQYF.

The chain is built from TRBV19 and TRBJ2-7; D is ambiguous. The V and J ends lost 5 bases and 4 bases respectively, with 15 bases between them. This CDR3 contains 14 residues. Germline V CDR1 and CDR2: LNHDA, SQIVND (reference sequence). CDR3 in DNA: TGTGCCAGTAGTTCCGTCTCGGGTAGGTACGAGCAGTACTTC. As protein: CASSSVSGRYEQYF.

The chain joins TRBV18 to TRBJ2-1; unclear D gene. The CDR3 length is 15 residues. V lost 0 bases and J 4 bases, leaving 10 bases between the germline ends. Germline V gene data show CDR1 as KGHSH and CDR2 as LQKENI. The DNA for the CDR3 is TGTGCCAGCTCACCACCGAGACGGCTTTACAATGAGCAGTTCTTC. Translating it yields CASSPPRRLYNEQFF.

This clone was seen a single time. The chain couples TRBV7-6 to TRBJ2-7; 11 bases align to TRBD2. With 0 bases clipped from V and 4 bases from J, the junction kept 5 bases outside the gene matches. The CDR3 extends over 16 amino acids. Germline lookup yields CDR1 SGHVS and CDR2 FNYEAQ. The DNA of the CDR3 is TGTGCCAGCAGCTTAGCGGGGGCTAGCGGGAGGTACGAGCAGTACTTC. Translation: CASSLAGASGRYEQYF.

This sequence joins TRBV5-1 and TRBJ2-5; D is undetermined. Germline V gene sequence: CDR1 SGHRS, CDR2 YFSETQ. V was cut by 4 bases and J by 2 bases, with 15 bases left in between. The CDR3 totals 15 residues. The CDR3 here is CASSPRLVGQETQYF. The CDR3 bases are TGCGCCAGCAGCCCACGTTTGGTTGGGCAAGAGACCCAGTACTTC.

The rearrangement links TRBV7-9 to TRBJ2-5, with 7 bases matching TRBD2. There are 12 residues in the CDR3. Germline V gene data show CDR1 as SEHNR and CDR2 as FQNEAQ (reference sequence). V lost 1 base to trimming and J lost 9 bases; unmatched junction nucleotides: 2. The CDR3, as DNA: TGTGCCAGCAGCTTAGAGGCGGGGGCCCAGTACTTC. It codes for CASSLEAGAQYF.